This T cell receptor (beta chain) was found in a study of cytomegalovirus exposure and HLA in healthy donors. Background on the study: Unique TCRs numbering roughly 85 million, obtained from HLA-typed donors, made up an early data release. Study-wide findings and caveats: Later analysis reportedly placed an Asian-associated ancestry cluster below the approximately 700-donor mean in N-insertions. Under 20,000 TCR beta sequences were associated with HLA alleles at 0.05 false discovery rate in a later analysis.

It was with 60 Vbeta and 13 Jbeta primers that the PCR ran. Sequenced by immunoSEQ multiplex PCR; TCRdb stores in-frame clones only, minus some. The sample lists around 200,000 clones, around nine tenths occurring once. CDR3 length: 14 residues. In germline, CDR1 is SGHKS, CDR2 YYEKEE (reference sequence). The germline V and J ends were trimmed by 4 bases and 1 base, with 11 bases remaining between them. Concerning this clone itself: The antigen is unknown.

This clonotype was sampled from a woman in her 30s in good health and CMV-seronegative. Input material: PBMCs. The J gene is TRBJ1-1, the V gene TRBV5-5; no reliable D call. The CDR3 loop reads CASSPLGGNTEAFF. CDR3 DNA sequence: TGTGCCAGCAGCCCCTTGGGAGGGAACACTGAAGCTTTCTTT.